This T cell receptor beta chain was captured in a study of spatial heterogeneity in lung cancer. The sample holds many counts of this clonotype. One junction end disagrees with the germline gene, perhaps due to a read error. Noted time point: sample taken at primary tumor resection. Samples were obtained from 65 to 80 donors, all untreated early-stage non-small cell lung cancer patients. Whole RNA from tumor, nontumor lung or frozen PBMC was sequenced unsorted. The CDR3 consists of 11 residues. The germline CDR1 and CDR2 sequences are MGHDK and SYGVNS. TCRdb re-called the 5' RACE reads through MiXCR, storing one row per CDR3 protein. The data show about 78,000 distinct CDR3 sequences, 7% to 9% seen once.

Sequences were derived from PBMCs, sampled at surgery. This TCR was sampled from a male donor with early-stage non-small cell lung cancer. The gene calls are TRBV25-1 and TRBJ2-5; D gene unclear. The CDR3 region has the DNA TGTGCCAGCAGTGAATCGTCCGGATGGGACTTC. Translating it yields CASSESSGWDF.